What follows are 7 T cell receptor beta chains derived from one specimen sequenced in a study of beta chain features in type 1 diabetes. Sequencing targeted expressed TCRB transcripts, as all isolated RNA had been reverse transcribed. The assay was immunoSEQ multiplex PCR, and TCRdb's table has in-frame clones only and misses some. Of 120,000 to 150,000 clones listed, 9% to 10% are singletons. The sequenced sample consisted of central memory CD4+ T cells from blood. The receptor set was obtained from a woman in her forties in good health.

The DNA of the CDR3 is TGCGCCAGCAGCTTGGCCGCCTCAGGGGCCTATGGCTACACCTTC. It encodes CASSLAASGAYGYTF. The chain has TRBV5-1 and TRBJ1-2; the D gene is possibly TRBD1 (6 bases). The germline CDR1 and CDR2 sequences are SGHRS and YFSETQ. V was trimmed by 0 bases and J by 4 bases, leaving 13 bases between them. This CDR3 has 15 residues.

The sample holds a few counts of this clone. The rearrangement links TRBV5-6 to TRBJ2-5; perhaps TRBD2 as D (8 bases). Looked up from germline, CDR1 is SGHDT and CDR2 is YYEEEE. The CDR3 is made up of 15 amino acids. Trimming stripped 1 base from V and 4 bases from J, with 14 bases between. CDR3 protein: CASSLLGRGLETQYF. For the CDR3, the DNA is TGTGCCAGCAGCTTGCTCGGGAGGGGGCTAGAGACCCAGTACTTC.

V usage is TRBV6-5 and J usage is TRBJ1-5; the D is unclear. There are 14 residues in the CDR3. The germline V gene has CDR1 MNHEY and CDR2 SVGAGI. V was pared by 7 bases and J by 1 base, with 11 bases between. The CDR3 DNA follows: TGTGCCAGCAAGCGGGCGGAGAGCAATCAGCCCCAGCATTTT. Translation gives CASKRAESNQPQHF.

The chain couples TRBV10-2 to TRBJ2-3; TRBD1 might be the D (6 bases). The CDR3 spans 15 residues. Per germline, CDR1 WSHSY and CDR2 SAAADI. Between the trimmed V and J ends, which lost 2 bases and 5 bases, there was a span of 14 bases. CDR3 DNA sequence: TGCGCCAGCAGTGAGCTCCAGGGGACGAGAGATACGCAGTATTTT. Translation gives CASSELQGTRDTQYF.

The table lists this clone with many counts. The chain uses TRBV19 and TRBJ1-2; maybe TRBD1 (6 bases). This CDR3 has 15 amino acids. Germline V gene sequence: CDR1 LNHDA, CDR2 SQIVND (reference sequence). Trimming pared 8 bases from V and 7 bases from J, leaving 23 bases between. Written as DNA, the CDR3 is TGTGCCAGTCTCCGAAGAGGGGGAATTTTCGCTGGCTACACCTTC. Translating gives CASLRRGGIFAGYTF.

This clone has just a few counts. This chain links TRBV29-1 with TRBJ1-2; TRBD1 is a possible D gene (5 bases). The CDR3 contains 14 residues. CDR1 is SQVTM, CDR2 ANQGSEA, per germline. The V and J ends lost 3 bases and 4 bases respectively, with 15 bases between them. CDR3 loop: CSVDYRTDGYGYTF. CDR3 DNA sequence: TGCAGCGTTGACTACAGGACCGACGGCTATGGCTACACCTTC.

This clone was seen a few times. The chain links TRBV7-8 to TRBJ1-4, with TRBD1 matching over 7 bases. With V trimmed by 5 bases and J by 3 bases, 6 bases remained unmatched. CDR3 length: 15 residues. CDR1 and CDR2 (germline): SGHVS, FQNEAQ. Written as DNA, the CDR3 is TGTGCCAGCAGCCCCCGGGGGACAGCTAATGAAAAACTGTTTTTT. Its translation: CASSPRGTANEKLFF.